A single sample gave rise to the 11 T cell receptor beta chains below, sequenced in a study of blood T cell repertoires in COVID-19. Some clones are missing from TCRdb's copy, which holds only in-frame ones; the method was immunoSEQ multiplex PCR. The table includes some 260,000 clones, approximately 90% detected once. What was sequenced was peripheral blood. The receptors originated from a woman under 40 with COVID-19, enrolled during active disease.

This chain joins TRBV28 and TRBJ1-2, with 8 bases lining up with TRBD1. There are 14 residues in the CDR3. Losses at the gene ends were 6 bases for V and 2 bases for J; bases not matched to a gene: 5. Germline V lookup: CDR1 MDHEN, CDR2 SYDVKM. The CDR3 nucleotides are TGTGCCAGCAGGGTGCAGGGGGCAAACTATGGCTACACCTTC. It encodes CASRVQGANYGYTF.

The chain is built from TRBV7-8 and TRBJ2-1; 8 bases line up with TRBD1. Trimming at V came to 2 bases and at J to 6 bases, leaving 3 bases not matched to a gene. CDR1 is SGHVS, CDR2 FQNEAQ, per germline. The CDR3 has 14 amino acids. Written as DNA, the CDR3 is TGTGCCAGCAGCTTACGAGACAGGGGCAATGAGCAGTTCTTC. Translation gives CASSLRDRGNEQFF.

V usage is TRBV28 and J usage is TRBJ1-5, with no clear D. CDR3 length equals 14 residues. The germline V and J ends were trimmed by 3 bases and 7 bases, with 13 bases remaining between them. CDR1 and CDR2 (germline): MDHEN, SYDVKM. Written as DNA, the CDR3 is TGTGCCAGCAGTTTGAGAGGTTGGTCACAGCCCCAGCATTTT. It encodes CASSLRGWSQPQHF.

V and J are TRBV18 and TRBJ2-1; D is ambiguous. V gave up 1 base and J gave up 7 bases, with 5 bases separating them. Germline V CDR1 and CDR2: KGHSH, LQKENI. This CDR3 region has 12 residues. Here the CDR3 reads CASSPLRNEQFF. The CDR3 DNA reads TGTGCCAGCTCACCACTGCGGAATGAGCAGTTCTTC. Together with reference TRBV18 and TRBJ2-1, the CDR3 gives the full variable domain: NAGVMQNPRHLVRRRGQEARLRCSPMKGHSHVYWYRQLPEEGLKFMVYLQKENIIDESGMPKERFSAEFPKEGPSILRIQQVVRGDSAAYFCASSPLRNEQFFGPGTRLTVL.

The J gene is TRBJ2-2, the V gene TRBV27, with a weak D call TRBD2 (6 bases). The germline V gene encodes CDR1 MNHEY and CDR2 SMNVEV (reference sequence). The CDR3 length is 14 residues. V shed 1 base and J shed 5 bases, with 8 bases lying between them. Here the CDR3 reads CASSLLAVTGELFF. In DNA, the CDR3 is TGTGCCAGCAGTTTATTAGCGGTTACCGGGGAGCTGTTTTTT.

CDR3 nucleotide sequence: TGTGCCAGCAGTGAAGCTCCGGGTTTGGGCGAGCAGTACTTC. This gives the protein CASSEAPGLGEQYF. The chain carries TRBV6-1 and TRBJ2-7; D is ambiguous. The germline CDR1 and CDR2 sequences are MNHNS and SASEGT. The CDR3 sequence is 14 residues long. The ends were cut back, 0 bases at V and 6 bases at J, with 12 bases in the middle.

The CDR3 nucleotides are TGTGCCATCAGTGAGCCCCGACTAGCGGGGGGGCCATACCAAGAGACCCAGTACTTC. It specifies CAISEPRLAGGPYQETQYF. The rearrangement links TRBV10-3 to TRBJ2-5; 14 positions match TRBD2. The V gene end was trimmed by 2 bases and the J gene end by 0 bases; junction bases not matched to a gene: 8. Germline loops: CDR1 ENHRY, CDR2 SYGVKD. The CDR3 totals 19 residues.

The chain recombines TRBV5-8 with TRBJ1-2; possible D gene TRBD1, 5 bases. CDR3 length: 12 amino acids. With 3 bases removed from V and 4 bases from J, the gap between germline ends came to 7 bases. Germline values: CDR1 SGHTS, CDR2 YDEGEE. CDR3 coding DNA: TGTGCCAGCAGCTCCAGGGTCTATGGCTACACCTTC. The encoded protein is CASSSRVYGYTF. Full variable domain (rest looked up from reference TRBV5-8 and TRBJ1-2): EAGVTQSPTHLIKTRGQQATLRCSPISGHTSVYWYQQALGLGLQFLLWYDEGEERNRGNFPPRFSGRQFPNYSSELNVNALELEDSALYLCASSSRVYGYTFGSGTRLTVV.

This chain connects TRBV12-3 or TRBV12-4 to TRBJ1-2; unclear D gene. This CDR3 contains 13 residues. V was clipped by 2 bases and J by 4 bases, with 8 bases between them. CDR3 loop: CASSLRATYGYTF. The CDR3 nucleotides are TGTGCCAGCAGTTTACGAGCGACCTATGGCTACACCTTC.

The V gene is TRBV11-3, the J gene TRBJ1-2, with 7 bases aligning to TRBD1. The CDR3 has 14 residues. V shed 5 bases, J shed 5 bases, and the junction held 8 bases outside the gene matches. Germline lookup yields CDR1 SGHNT and CDR2 YENEEA. The CDR3 loop is CASSPRGQAYGYTF. The CDR3 DNA follows: TGTGCCAGCAGCCCGAGAGGACAGGCGTATGGCTACACCTTC.

The rearrangement links TRBV29-1 to TRBJ2-1, with 7 bases lining up with TRBD2. CDR1 SQVTM and CDR2 ANQGSEA come from the germline V gene. The ends lost 4 bases at V and 6 bases at J; junction bases unmatched: 9. This CDR3 region has 14 residues. CDR3 sequence (DNA): TGCAGCGTTGTTCCTAGCGGTCCTCCCAATGAGCAGTTCTTC. It specifies CSVVPSGPPNEQFF.